This is a list of T cell receptor beta chains from one sample in a study of cytomegalovirus exposure and HLA in healthy donors. Assay used: immunoSEQ multiplex PCR; TCRdb lists only in-frame clones, some missing. The table records around 69,000 clones, around 96% of them present only once. The sample comprised PBMCs. These TCRs come from a young woman in good health and CMV-seropositive. Both conserved end residues are part of each CDR3. Where a row states a size, it is once, few, many or the class of an expanded clone; other rows omit it.

clone_size v_call cdr3_aa
. TRBV11-3 CASSLDGSPRAGELFF
. TRBV6-5 CASQGTGLEQYF
. TRBV7-6 CASSLGSGGNNEQFF
. TRBV28 CASSLVLSATGNSPLHF
once TRBV9 CASSVVAASTDTQYF
. TRBV7-2 CASSLGLAGGPGNTGELFF
. TRBV11-2 CASSLGDEGQPNYGYTF
. TRBV5-1 CASSLALSDRPLGYTF
. TRBV5-4 CASSWEVGLGSKETQYF
once TRBV28 CASSFDRGETQYF
. TRBV28 CASRRDRVVVQPQHF
once TRBV4-2 CASSQESPGAGTEAFF
. TRBV28 CASSLRQGQETQYF
. TRBV4-2 CASSHTPGLPSSNEQFF
. TRBV30 CAWSQDGEKLFF
. TRBV28 CASSNGLAGGRELFF
. TRBV19 CAVESGYSYNEQFF
. TRBV6-1 CASTNRDRGHEQYF
. TRBV12-5 CASAVTSGVENEQFF
. TRBV4-1 CASSHLLRDRGPYEQYF
. TRBV10-2 CASSDPGGSPLHF
. TRBV11-2 CASSFSGTGGSDTQYF
. TRBV27 CASSLSGGSYEQYF
. TRBV13 CASSSYRGRTDTQYF
. TRBV4-1 CASSQGDSNSGANVLTF
. TRBV7-2 CASSLSGDNEQFF
. TRBV28 CASSPTGEGHLEQFF